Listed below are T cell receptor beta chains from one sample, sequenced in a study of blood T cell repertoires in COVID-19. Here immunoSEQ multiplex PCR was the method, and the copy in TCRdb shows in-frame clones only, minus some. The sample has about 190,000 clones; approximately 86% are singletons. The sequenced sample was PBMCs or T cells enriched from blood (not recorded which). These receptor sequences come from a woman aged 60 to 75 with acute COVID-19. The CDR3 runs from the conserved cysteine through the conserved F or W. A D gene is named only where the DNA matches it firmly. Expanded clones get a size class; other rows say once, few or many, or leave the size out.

cdr3_nt: TGTGCCAGCAGCCAAGATCGGATGGCGGGCCCCAGGGGGCAGTACTTC
cdr3_aa: CASSQDRMAGPRGQYF
j_call: TRBJ2-7
clone_size: NA
d_call: NA
v_call: TRBV4-2

cdr3_nt: TGTGCCAGCAGCCCCAGGGAAACCAAAAACATTCAGTACTTC
cdr3_aa: CASSPRETKNIQYF
j_call: TRBJ2-4
clone_size: NA
d_call: NA
v_call: TRBV5-4

cdr3_nt: TGTGCCAGCAGCTTTTTACAGAACACTGAAGCTTTCTTT
cdr3_aa: CASSFLQNTEAFF
j_call: TRBJ1-1
clone_size: NA
d_call: NA
v_call: TRBV7-2

cdr3_nt: TGTGCCACCAGCGCTGACAGGATTGGGCTCGGTGGCTACACCTTC
cdr3_aa: CATSADRIGLGGYTF
j_call: TRBJ1-2
clone_size: NA
d_call: NA
v_call: TRBV15

cdr3_nt: TGTGCCAGCGTTACAGGGGGCGCGACCGGGGAGCTGTTTTTT
cdr3_aa: CASVTGGATGELFF
j_call: TRBJ2-2
clone_size: NA
d_call: TRBD1
v_call: TRBV2

cdr3_nt: TGTGCCAGCAGCCAAGATGGGACAGGGCGTAACGTCGGGGAGCTGTTTTTT
cdr3_aa: CASSQDGTGRNVGELFF
j_call: TRBJ2-2
clone_size: NA
d_call: TRBD1
v_call: TRBV3-1/TRBV3-2

cdr3_nt: TGTGCCAGCAGCGGACATACCTACGAGCAGTACTTC
cdr3_aa: CASSGHTYEQYF
j_call: TRBJ2-7
clone_size: NA
d_call: NA
v_call: TRBV6-5

cdr3_nt: TGTGCCAGCTCCCTCAGGACAGGGACATTCGTTGAGCAGTTCTTC
cdr3_aa: CASSLRTGTFVEQFF
j_call: TRBJ2-1
clone_size: NA
d_call: TRBD1
v_call: TRBV18

cdr3_nt: TGTGCCAGCAGCTTAACGGTATTATATGGCTACACCTTC
cdr3_aa: CASSLTVLYGYTF
j_call: TRBJ1-2
clone_size: NA
d_call: NA
v_call: TRBV7-9

cdr3_nt: TGTGCCAGCAGCTTAGTCAGTATGGAGGACACCATATATTTT
cdr3_aa: CASSLVSMEDTIYF
j_call: TRBJ1-3
clone_size: NA
d_call: NA
v_call: TRBV7-9

cdr3_nt: TGTGCCAGCAGCTTAAATAGCGGGGGGGACGCAGATACGCAGTATTTT
cdr3_aa: CASSLNSGGDADTQYF
j_call: TRBJ2-3
clone_size: NA
d_call: TRBD2
v_call: TRBV7-2

cdr3_nt: TGTGCCAGCAGCTTGGGACAGGGGGGAAGCAATCAGCCCCAGCATTTT
cdr3_aa: CASSLGQGGSNQPQHF
j_call: TRBJ1-5
clone_size: few
d_call: TRBD1
v_call: TRBV7-9

cdr3_nt: TGTGCCAGCAGTGTTTACGAGCGGGAGCACGGGGACGAGCAGTACTTC
cdr3_aa: CASSVYEREHGDEQYF
j_call: TRBJ2-7
clone_size: NA
d_call: TRBD2
v_call: TRBV2

cdr3_nt: TGTGCCAGCTCACCCTCCCTAGGTGACGAGCAGTACTTC
cdr3_aa: CASSPSLGDEQYF
j_call: TRBJ2-7
clone_size: NA
d_call: NA
v_call: TRBV18